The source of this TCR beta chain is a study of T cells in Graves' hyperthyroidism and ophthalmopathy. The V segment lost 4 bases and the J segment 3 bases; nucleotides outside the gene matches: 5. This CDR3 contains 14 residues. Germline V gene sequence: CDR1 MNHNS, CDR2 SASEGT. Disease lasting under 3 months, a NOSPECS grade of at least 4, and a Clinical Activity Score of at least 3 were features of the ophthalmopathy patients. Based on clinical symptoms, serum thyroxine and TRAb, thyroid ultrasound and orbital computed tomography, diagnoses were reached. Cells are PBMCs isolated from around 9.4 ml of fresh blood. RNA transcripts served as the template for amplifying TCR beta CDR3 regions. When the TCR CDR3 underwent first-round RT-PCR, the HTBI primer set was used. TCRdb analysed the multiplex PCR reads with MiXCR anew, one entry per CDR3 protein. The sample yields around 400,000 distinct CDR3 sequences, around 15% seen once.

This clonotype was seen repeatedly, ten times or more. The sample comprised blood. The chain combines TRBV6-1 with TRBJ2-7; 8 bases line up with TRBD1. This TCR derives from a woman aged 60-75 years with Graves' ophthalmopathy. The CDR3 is CASSVTGENYEQYF. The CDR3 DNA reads TGTGCCAGCAGTGTGACAGGGGAGAACTACGAGCAGTACTTC.